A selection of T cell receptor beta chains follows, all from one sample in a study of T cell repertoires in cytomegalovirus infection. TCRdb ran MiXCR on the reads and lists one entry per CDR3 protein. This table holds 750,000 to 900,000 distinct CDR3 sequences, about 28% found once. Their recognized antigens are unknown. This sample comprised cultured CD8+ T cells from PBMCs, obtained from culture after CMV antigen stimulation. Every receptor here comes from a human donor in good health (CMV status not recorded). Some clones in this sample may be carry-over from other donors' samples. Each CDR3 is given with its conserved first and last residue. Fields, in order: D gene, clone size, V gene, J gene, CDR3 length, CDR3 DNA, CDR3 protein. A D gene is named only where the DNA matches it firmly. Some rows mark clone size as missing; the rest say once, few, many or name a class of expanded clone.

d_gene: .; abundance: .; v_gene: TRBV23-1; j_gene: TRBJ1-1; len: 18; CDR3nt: TGCGCCAGCAGTCAATCCTCGACGGTGTGGGCAGGGAACACTGAAGCTTTCTTT; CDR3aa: CASSQSSTVWAGNTEAFF
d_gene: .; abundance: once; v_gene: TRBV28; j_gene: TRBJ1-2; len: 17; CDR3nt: TGTGCCAGCAGTGGCCCTACTGGTTACAGGATCCCCAATGGCTACACCTTC; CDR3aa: CASSGPTGYRIPNGYTF
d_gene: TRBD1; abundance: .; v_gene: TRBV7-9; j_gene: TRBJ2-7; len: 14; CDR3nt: TGTGCCAGCAGCTCGACAGGGGGCTATGACGAGCAGTACTTC; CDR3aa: CASSSTGGYDEQYF
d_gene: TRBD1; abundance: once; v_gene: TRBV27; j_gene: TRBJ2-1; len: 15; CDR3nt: TGTGCCAGCAGTTTATCGTGGACAGGGTACAATGAGCAGTTCTTC; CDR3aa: CASSLSWTGYNEQFF
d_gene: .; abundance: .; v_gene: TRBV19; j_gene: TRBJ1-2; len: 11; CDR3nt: TGTGCCAGTGCGCAGGGTTATGGCTACACCTTC; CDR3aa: CASAQGYGYTF
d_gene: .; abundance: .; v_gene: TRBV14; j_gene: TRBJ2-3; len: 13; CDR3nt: TGTGCCAGCAGCCAAGTGGACACAGATACGCAGTATTTT; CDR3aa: CASSQVDTDTQYF
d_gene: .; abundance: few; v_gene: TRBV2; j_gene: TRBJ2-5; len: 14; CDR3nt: TGTGCCAGCATGAATCTGGGGGGCCGGGAGACCCAGTACTTC; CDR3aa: CASMNLGGRETQYF
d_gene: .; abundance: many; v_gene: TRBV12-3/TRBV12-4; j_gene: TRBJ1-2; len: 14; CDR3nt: TGTGCCAGCATTCTTTACGACGTGGGCTATGGCTACACCTTC; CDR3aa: CASILYDVGYGYTF
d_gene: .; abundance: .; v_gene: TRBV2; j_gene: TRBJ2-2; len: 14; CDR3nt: .; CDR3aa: CAASVAGQTGELFF
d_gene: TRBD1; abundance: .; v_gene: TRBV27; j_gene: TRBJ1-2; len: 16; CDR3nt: TGTGCCAGCAGTTCTGGGACAGGGGTAGCTAACTATGGCTACACCTTC; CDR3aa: CASSSGTGVANYGYTF
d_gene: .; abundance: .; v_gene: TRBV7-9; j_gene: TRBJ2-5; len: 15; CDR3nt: TGTGCCAGCAGCTTAGGATGGAGACAGAGAGAGACCCAGTACTTC; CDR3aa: CASSLGWRQRETQYF
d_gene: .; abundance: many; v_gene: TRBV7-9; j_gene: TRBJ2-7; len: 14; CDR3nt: TGTGCCAGCCGTCGAGTCTCGGTGTCGGACGAGCAGTACTTC; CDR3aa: CASRRVSVSDEQYF
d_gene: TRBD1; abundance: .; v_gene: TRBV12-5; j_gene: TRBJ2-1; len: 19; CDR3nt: TGTGCTAGTGGTTTCACCACGGACGGACAGGTAGAGGAGTGGAATGAGCAGTTCTTC; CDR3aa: CASGFTTDGQVEEWNEQFF
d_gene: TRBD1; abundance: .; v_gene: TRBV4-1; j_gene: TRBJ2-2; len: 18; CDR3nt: TGCGCCAGCAGCCAAGATTGGGGGGGGACAGGGGTTACCGGGGAGCTGTTTTTT; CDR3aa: CASSQDWGGTGVTGELFF
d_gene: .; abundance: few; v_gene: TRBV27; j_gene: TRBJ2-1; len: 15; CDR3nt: TGTGCCAGCAGCCACGACCCTGGGTTCTACAATGAGCAGTTCTTC; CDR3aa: CASSHDPGFYNEQFF
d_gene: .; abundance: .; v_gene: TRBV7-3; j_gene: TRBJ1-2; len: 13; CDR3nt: TGTGCCAGCAGCTTAACGACAGGTCGAGGCTACACCTTC; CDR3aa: CASSLTTGRGYTF
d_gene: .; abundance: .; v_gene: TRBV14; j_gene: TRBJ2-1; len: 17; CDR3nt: TGTGCCAGCAGCTACCGCGGTAGGGGGGGGATGGACAATGAGCAGTTCTTC; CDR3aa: CASSYRGRGGMDNEQFF
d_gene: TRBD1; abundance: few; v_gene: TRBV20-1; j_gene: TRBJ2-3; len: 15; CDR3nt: TGCAGTGCTCCCTGGGACAGGGGGTTTCCAGATACGCAGTATTTT; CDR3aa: CSAPWDRGFPDTQYF
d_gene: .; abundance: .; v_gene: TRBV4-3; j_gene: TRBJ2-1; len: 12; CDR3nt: TGCGCCAGCAGTCCTACTGGTCATGAGCAGTTCTTC; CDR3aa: CASSPTGHEQFF
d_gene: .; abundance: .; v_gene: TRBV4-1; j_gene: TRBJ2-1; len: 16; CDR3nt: TGCGCCAGCAGCCCCTCGGCAGGGTTGGACTACAATGAGCAGTTCTTC; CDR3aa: CASSPSAGLDYNEQFF
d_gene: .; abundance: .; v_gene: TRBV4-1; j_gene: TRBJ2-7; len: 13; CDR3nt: TGCGCCAGCAGCCAAGAATGGCGCCACGAGCAGTACTTC; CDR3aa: CASSQEWRHEQYF
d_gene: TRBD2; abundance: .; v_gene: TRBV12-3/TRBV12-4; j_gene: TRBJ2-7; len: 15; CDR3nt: TGTGCCAGCAGTTTAGATGCGGGGGTCCACTACGAGCAGTACTTC; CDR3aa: CASSLDAGVHYEQYF
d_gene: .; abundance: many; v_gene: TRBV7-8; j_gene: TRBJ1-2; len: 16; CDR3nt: TGTGCCAGCAGCCCCTGGGGGGACTCCCCTAACTATGGCTACACCTTC; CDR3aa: CASSPWGDSPNYGYTF
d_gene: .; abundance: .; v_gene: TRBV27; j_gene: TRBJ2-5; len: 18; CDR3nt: TGTGCCAGCTCGAGGAGGGTAGCGGTTGGGGTGGCCCAAGAGACCCAGTACTTC; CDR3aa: CASSRRVAVGVAQETQYF
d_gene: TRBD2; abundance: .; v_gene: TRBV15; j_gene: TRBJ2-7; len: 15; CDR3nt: TGTGCCACCAGCAGAGGACTAGCGGGCGTCTGGGAGCAGTACTTC; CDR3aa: CATSRGLAGVWEQYF
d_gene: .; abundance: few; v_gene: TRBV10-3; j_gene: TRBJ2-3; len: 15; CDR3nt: TGTGCCATCAGGAACTCACAGGAAAGCACAGATACGCAGTATTTT; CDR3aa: CAIRNSQESTDTQYF
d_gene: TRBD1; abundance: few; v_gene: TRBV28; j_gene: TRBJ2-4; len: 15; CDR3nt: TGTGCCAGCAGTGTACCTCCGGGACAGGGAAACATTCAGTACTTC; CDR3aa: CASSVPPGQGNIQYF
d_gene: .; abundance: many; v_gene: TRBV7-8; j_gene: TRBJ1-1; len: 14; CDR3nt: TGTGCCAGCAGCATACCAGGGAGGAACACTGAAGCTTTCTTT; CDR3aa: CASSIPGRNTEAFF
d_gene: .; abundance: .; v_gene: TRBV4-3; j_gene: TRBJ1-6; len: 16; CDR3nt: TGCGCCAGCAGCCTTTTCCCCGGGACGGAGAATTCACCCCTCCACTTT; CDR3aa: CASSLFPGTENSPLHF
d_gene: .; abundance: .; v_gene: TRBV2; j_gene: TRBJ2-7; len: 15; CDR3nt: TGTGCCAGCAGTGAAATTAGGGACTCCTCCTACGAGCAGTACTTC; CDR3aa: CASSEIRDSSYEQYF
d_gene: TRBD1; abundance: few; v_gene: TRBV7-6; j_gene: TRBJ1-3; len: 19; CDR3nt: TGTGCCAGCAGCCCCTGGGGGGGCGTCAGGGGGCACGATGGAAACACCATATATTTT; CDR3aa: CASSPWGGVRGHDGNTIYF
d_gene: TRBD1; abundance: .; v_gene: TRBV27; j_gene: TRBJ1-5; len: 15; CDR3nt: TGTGCCAGCAGTTTATCGGGACAGAAGCATCAGCCCCAGCATTTT; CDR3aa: CASSLSGQKHQPQHF
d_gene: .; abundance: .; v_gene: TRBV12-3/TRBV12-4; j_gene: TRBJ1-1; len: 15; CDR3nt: TGTGCCAGCAGTTTAGGGATGTCAGTATACACTGAAGCTTTCTTT; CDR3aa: CASSLGMSVYTEAFF
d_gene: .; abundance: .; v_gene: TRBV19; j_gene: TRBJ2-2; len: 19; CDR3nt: TGTGCCAGGCAACCAAGGGGCCTAGCGAGGTGTAACAACACCGGGGAGCTGTTTTTT; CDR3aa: CARQPRGLARCNNTGELFF
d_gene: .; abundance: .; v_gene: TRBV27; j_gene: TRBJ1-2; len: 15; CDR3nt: TGTGCCAGCACCTTCCGGCATCCGCTTGGCTATGGCTACACCTTC; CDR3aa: CASTFRHPLGYGYTF
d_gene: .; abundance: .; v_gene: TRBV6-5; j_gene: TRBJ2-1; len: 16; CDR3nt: TGTGCCAGCAGTTCCTCGGCGGGGAGCTCCTACAATGAGCAGTTCTTC; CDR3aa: CASSSSAGSSYNEQFF
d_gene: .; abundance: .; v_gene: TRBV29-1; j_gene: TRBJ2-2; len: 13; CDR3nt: TGCAGCGTTCCACAGGGGAACACCGGGGAGCTGTTTTTT; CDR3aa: CSVPQGNTGELFF
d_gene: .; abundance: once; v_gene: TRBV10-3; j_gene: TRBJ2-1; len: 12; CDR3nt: TGTGCCATCAGTGAGTACGAGGATGAGCAGTTCTTC; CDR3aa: CAISEYEDEQFF
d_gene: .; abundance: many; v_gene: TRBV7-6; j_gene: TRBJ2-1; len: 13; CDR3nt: TGTGCCAGCAGCTTGGGCGGATTCAATGAGCAGTTCTTC; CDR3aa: CASSLGGFNEQFF
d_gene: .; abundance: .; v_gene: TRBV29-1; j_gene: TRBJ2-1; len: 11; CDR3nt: TGCAGCGTTGATCATCTGAATGAGCAGTTCTTC; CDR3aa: CSVDHLNEQFF
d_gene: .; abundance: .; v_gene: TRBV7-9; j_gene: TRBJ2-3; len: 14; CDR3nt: TGTGCCAGCATCGGAGGGGGGGCCACAGATACGCAGTATTTT; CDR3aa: CASIGGGATDTQYF
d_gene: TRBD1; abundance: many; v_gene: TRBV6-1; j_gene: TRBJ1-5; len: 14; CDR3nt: TGTGCCAGCGGGGACAGGGTGAGCAATCAGCCCCAGCATTTT; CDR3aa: CASGDRVSNQPQHF
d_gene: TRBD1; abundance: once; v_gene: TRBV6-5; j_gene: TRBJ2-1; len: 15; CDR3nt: TGTGCCAGCAGTTACGAGACAGGGTTGCGCGATGAGCAGTTCTTC; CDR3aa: CASSYETGLRDEQFF
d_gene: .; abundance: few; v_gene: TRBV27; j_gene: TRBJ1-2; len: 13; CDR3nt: TGTGCCAGCAGTTTAAAGTCAGACTATGGCTACACCTTC; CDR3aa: CASSLKSDYGYTF
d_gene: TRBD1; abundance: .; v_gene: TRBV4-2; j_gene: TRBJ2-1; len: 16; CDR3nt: TGTGCCAGCAGCCAAGCGACAGGGTTGGTTTACAATGAGCAGTTCTTC; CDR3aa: CASSQATGLVYNEQFF
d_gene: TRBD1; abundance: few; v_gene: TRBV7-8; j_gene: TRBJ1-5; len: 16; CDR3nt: TGTGCCAGCAGCCGTCACTTCGACAGGGCCAATCAGCCCCAGCATTTT; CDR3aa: CASSRHFDRANQPQHF
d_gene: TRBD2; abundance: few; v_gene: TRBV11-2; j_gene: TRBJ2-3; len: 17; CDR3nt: TGTGCCAGCAGCTTAGATCTTTTAGCGGGGGGGCCGAATACGCAGTATTTT; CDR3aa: CASSLDLLAGGPNTQYF
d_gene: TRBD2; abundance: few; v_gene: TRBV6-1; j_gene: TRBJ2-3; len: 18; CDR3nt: TGTGCCAGCAGCTCTAGCGGCGGGGCCCCCCCCGACACAGATACGCAGTATTTT; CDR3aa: CASSSSGGAPPDTDTQYF
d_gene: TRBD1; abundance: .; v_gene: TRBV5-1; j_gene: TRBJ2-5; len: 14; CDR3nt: TGCGCCAGCAGCAAGGGGGCACGACAAGAGACCCAGTACTTC; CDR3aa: CASSKGARQETQYF
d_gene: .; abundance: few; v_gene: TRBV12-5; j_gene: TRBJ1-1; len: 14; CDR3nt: TGTGCTAGTGGTTTGCCATTACGTACGACTGAAGCTTTCTTT; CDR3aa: CASGLPLRTTEAFF
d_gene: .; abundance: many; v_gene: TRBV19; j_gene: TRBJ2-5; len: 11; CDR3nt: TGTGCCAGTAGTATCTCAGAGACCCAGTACTTC; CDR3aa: CASSISETQYF
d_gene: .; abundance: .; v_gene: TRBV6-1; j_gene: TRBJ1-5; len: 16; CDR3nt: TGTGCCAGCAGTGAAGGAGCAAAATATAGCAATCAGCCCCAGCATTTT; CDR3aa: CASSEGAKYSNQPQHF